What follows are 10 T cell receptor beta chains derived from one specimen sequenced in a study of cytomegalovirus exposure and HLA in healthy donors. 13 Jbeta primers and 60 Vbeta primers were used for the PCR. Repertoires were generated with immunoSEQ multiplex PCR, while TCRdb's copy carries only in-frame clones and drops some. The data contain about 96,000 clones, approximately 74% of them seen just once; the ten biggest clones take up 11% to 15%. Sequencing input: PBMCs. These receptors were taken from a woman aged 65 to 85 in good health and CMV-seropositive.

The gene calls are TRBV28 and TRBJ2-3; 11 bases fit TRBD2. The CDR3 is 13 amino acids. The germline V gene encodes CDR1 MDHEN and CDR2 SYDVKM. The J segment lost 5 bases and the V segment lost 8 bases, leaving 3 bases of the junction unmatched. The CDR3 is CASYGLAGDTQYF. The CDR3 coding sequence is TGTGCCAGCTATGGACTAGCGGGAGATACGCAGTATTTT.

This chain joins TRBV2 and TRBJ1-5; possibly TRBD1 for D (6 bases). Germline V gene sequence: CDR1 SNHLY, CDR2 FYNNEI. The CDR3 spans 15 residues. Trimming shortened V by 5 bases and J by 3 bases, and 14 bases separated the two germline ends. The CDR3 coding sequence is TGTGCCAGCAGTCCCGGACAGACAAACAATCAGCCCCAGCATTTT. The encoded protein is CASSPGQTNNQPQHF. The variable domain in full, completed from reference TRBV2 and TRBJ1-5, reads EPEVTQTPSHQVTQMGQEVILRCVPISNHLYFYWYRQILGQKVEFLVSFYNNEISEKSEIFDDQFSVERPDGSNFTLKIRSTKLEDSAMYFCASSPGQTNNQPQHFGDGTRLSIL.

This sequence joins TRBV7-9 and TRBJ1-1; TRBD1 matches 9 bases. The J segment lost 6 bases and the V segment lost 5 bases, leaving 7 bases of the junction unmatched. The germline V gene has CDR1 SEHNR and CDR2 FQNEAQ (reference sequence). The CDR3 length is 14 residues. CDR3 loop: CASSARDRVAEAFF. The CDR3 DNA sequence: TGTGCCAGCAGCGCCCGGGACAGGGTAGCTGAAGCTTTCTTT.

This chain joins TRBV7-9 and TRBJ1-5, with 7 bases fitting TRBD1. Germline V gives CDR1 SEHNR, CDR2 FQNEAQ (reference sequence). V trimming: 5 bases; J trimming: 2 bases; junction bases outside the gene matches: 6. There are 15 residues in the CDR3. Here the CDR3 DNA reads TGTGCCAGCAGCCCCCGGACAGGTGGCAATCAGCCCCAGCATTTT. Translation: CASSPRTGGNQPQHF.

The chain's CDR3 is CASSPGNTIYF. The CDR3 nucleotides are TGTGCCAGTTCTCCCGGAAACACCATATATTTT. This rearrangement joins TRBV5-6 to TRBJ1-3; no clear D. This CDR3 spans 11 amino acids. V gave up 8 bases and J gave up 4 bases, with 7 bases separating them. From germline, CDR1 is SGHDT and CDR2 YYEEEE.

The sample holds one count of this clone. The rearrangement joins TRBV7-2 to TRBJ2-5, with D maybe TRBD1 (5 bases). With 5 bases removed from V and 0 bases from J, the gap between germline ends came to 13 bases. The CDR3 loop spans 15 amino acids. Germline V gene data show CDR1 as SGHTA and CDR2 as FQGNSA. DNA for the CDR3: TGTGCCAGCAGCCCCAGAAGGGGTGACCAAGAGACCCAGTACTTC. This gives the protein CASSPRRGDQETQYF.

The rearrangement joins TRBV11-3 to TRBJ2-7; D unclear. The germline V gene encodes CDR1 SGHNT and CDR2 YENEEA. Trimming stripped 5 bases from V and 6 bases from J, with 14 bases between. The CDR3 length is 13 residues. The DNA for the CDR3 is TGTGCCAGCAGCCTAGGGTTGCGAACCGAGCAGTACTTC. This translates into CASSLGLRTEQYF.

The gene calls are TRBV5-4 and TRBJ2-5; the D is unclear. This CDR3 has 15 amino acids. V lost 4 bases to trimming and J lost 2 bases, with 15 bases between them. Germline V gives CDR1 SGHNT, CDR2 YYREEE (reference sequence). The CDR3 DNA is TGTGCCAGCAGCCCGGCTGGCGGATCTCAAGAGACCCAGTACTTC. As protein: CASSPAGGSQETQYF.

The chain carries TRBV2 and TRBJ1-5; D not certain. In germline, CDR1 is SNHLY, CDR2 FYNNEI. The V and J ends lost 10 bases and 2 bases respectively, with 12 bases between them. CDR3 size: 13 residues. CDR3 in DNA: TGTGCCACCCGGACTACCGGCAATCAGCCCCAGCATTTT. Protein: CATRTTGNQPQHF.

This clone appeared once. The V call is TRBV7-2, the J call TRBJ1-2, with no clear D. The CDR3 is 12 residues long. CDR1 and CDR2 from the germline V gene are SGHTA and FQGNSA. Trimming took off 4 bases at V and 4 bases at J, with 7 bases between the two ends. The CDR3 here is CASSYDIYGYTF. The DNA of the CDR3 is TGTGCCAGCAGCTACGACATCTATGGCTACACCTTC.